Below, 29 T cell receptor beta chains from the same sample are listed, as sequenced in a study of OX40 agonist ivuxolimab in advanced cancers. The method was immunoSEQ multiplex PCR; TCRdb's version includes in-frame clones alone and lacks a portion of them. The sample shows 60,000 to 65,000 clones, around 90% of them seen only once. The sequencing here drew on CD4+ or CD8+ T cells sorted from blood, taken in a trial of the OX40 agonist ivuxolimab. These receptors all come from an adult with an advanced solid tumor such as melanoma, head and neck, liver or kidney cancer.

The V gene is TRBV9, the J gene TRBJ2-6, with D maybe TRBD2 (6 bases). V lost 0 bases to trimming and J lost 0 bases, with 10 bases between them. The germline V gene encodes CDR1 SGDLS and CDR2 YYNGEE. This CDR3 is built from 17 residues. The CDR3 nucleotides are TGTGCCAGCAGCGTAGGGGACGGGGGCTCTGGGGCCAACGTCCTGACTTTC. Encoded protein: CASSVGDGGSGANVLTF.

The DNA for the CDR3 is TGCAGCGTTGAAGAATCGGGAGGATACAATGAGCAGTTCTTC. Translating gives CSVEESGGYNEQFF. J is TRBJ2-1 and V is TRBV29-1, with TRBD2 matching 7 bases. The V gene's germline CDR1 is SQVTM and CDR2 ANQGSEA. V shed 0 bases and J 4 bases; nucleotides not matched to a gene: 3. This CDR3 is 14 amino acids long.

The chain is built from TRBV2 and TRBJ2-1; 7 bases agree with TRBD2. With V trimmed by 3 bases and J by 4 bases, 9 bases remained unmatched. The CDR3 runs to 16 residues. Germline V CDR1 and CDR2: SNHLY, FYNNEI. CDR3 amino acids: CASSDQGLAVYNEQFF. The CDR3 DNA follows: TGTGCCAGCAGTGATCAAGGGCTAGCGGTATACAATGAGCAGTTCTTC.

This clone was counted a single time. Additional DNA sequences in this sample encode the identical CDR3. The gene calls are TRBV11-3 and TRBJ2-1; no clear D. Trimming removed 5 bases at V and 3 bases at J, with 17 bases between. The CDR3 runs 16 residues. CDR1 and CDR2 (germline): SGHNT, YENEEA. CDR3 DNA sequence: TGTGCCAGCAGCCCATACGGGCAGGTGGGCTACAATGAGCAGTTCTTC. It yields the protein CASSPYGQVGYNEQFF.

J is TRBJ1-1 and V is TRBV19; 7 bases match TRBD1. The V segment lost 4 bases and the J segment 0 bases; nucleotides outside the gene matches: 11. The CDR3 is 17 amino acids. CDR1 is LNHDA, CDR2 SQIVND, per germline (reference sequence). The CDR3, as DNA: TGTGCCAGTAGTAAGGGGGCGTCGGACGGCATGAACACTGAAGCTTTCTTT. It codes for CASSKGASDGMNTEAFF.

This chain uses TRBV19 with TRBJ2-1, with D perhaps matching TRBD2 (5 bases). The CDR3 is 15 residues long. Per the germline V gene, CDR1 is LNHDA and CDR2 is SQIVND (reference sequence). V dropped 6 bases and J dropped 2 bases, with 14 bases sitting between them. CDR3 nucleotide sequence: TGTGCCAGTAGCCTTTACGGCGGGCCCTACAATGAGCAGTTCTTC. Translated, it gives CASSLYGGPYNEQFF.

The genes are TRBV7-9 and TRBJ2-1; D is uncertain. CDR1 is SEHNR, CDR2 FQNEAQ, per germline (reference sequence). The CDR3 has 12 amino acids. V was clipped by 7 bases and J by 6 bases, with 10 bases between them. The CDR3 nucleotides read TGTGCCAGCATAGACGGACGCAATGAGCAGTTCTTC. Encoded protein: CASIDGRNEQFF.

The chain recombines TRBV7-2 with TRBJ2-7; D assignment may be TRBD1 or TRBD2 (5 bases each). Trimming left V 5 bases short and J 1 base short, with 12 bases between. Looked up from germline, CDR1 is SGHTA and CDR2 is FQGNSA. The CDR3 totals 14 residues. CDR3: CASSLRGPSYEQYF. The CDR3 nucleotides read TGTGCCAGCAGCCTAAGGGGACCTTCCTACGAGCAGTACTTC.

This clone showed up just once. This chain joins TRBV6-1 and TRBJ1-5; 9 bases fit TRBD1. Germline assignment: CDR1 MNHNS and CDR2 SASEGT. This CDR3 comprises 16 residues. With V trimmed by 3 bases and J by 8 bases, 11 bases remained unmatched. The CDR3 DNA is TGTGCCAGCAGTGACCGCCGGGACAGGGTTACGGAGCCCCAGCATTTT. This encodes CASSDRRDRVTEPQHF.

To note about this clone: The junction departs from the called germline gene at one end, perhaps through a read error. The J gene is TRBJ2-1, the V gene TRBV15; either TRBD1 or TRBD2 may supply D (5 bases each). The CDR3 length is 14 residues. Germline values: CDR1 LNHNV, CDR2 YYDKDF (reference sequence). The CDR3 region has the DNA TGTGCCACCAGCAGCGGGACGCCCTATAATGAGCAGTTCTTC. It codes for CATSSGTPYNEQFF.

The CDR3 region is CASSQGLAPGELFF. In nucleotides, the CDR3 is TGCGCCAGCAGCCAAGGACTAGCGCCCGGGGAGCTGTTTTTT. The V call is TRBV4-1, the J call TRBJ2-2; 8 bases match TRBD2. Germline lookup yields CDR1 MGHRA and CDR2 YSYEKL. The ends lost 1 base at V and 6 bases at J; junction bases unmatched: 1. The CDR3 is made up of 14 amino acids.

The V and J genes are TRBV23-1 and TRBJ1-2, with D possibly being TRBD1 (5 bases). TRBV23-1 qualifies as an ORF whose function is uncertain. The V gene lost 1 base and the J gene lost 5 bases, with 5 bases spanning the gap. This CDR3 has 12 amino acids. The CDR3 loop reads CASSQWGYGYTF. The CDR3 coding sequence is TGCGCCAGCAGTCAATGGGGGTATGGCTACACCTTC.

The chain combines TRBV13 with TRBJ2-1; 10 bases fit TRBD2. Germline V gene lookup returns CDR1 PRHDT and CDR2 FYEKMQ (reference sequence). CDR3 length equals 16 residues. The ends lost 5 bases at V and 4 bases at J; junction bases unmatched: 8. As DNA, the CDR3 is TGTGCCAGCAGCCTTTGGACTAGCGGTATTTACAATGAGCAGTTCTTC. This sequence encodes CASSLWTSGIYNEQFF.

The gene calls are TRBV7-8 and TRBJ1-2, with no clear D. Germline V gene data show CDR1 as SGHVS and CDR2 as FQNEAQ. The CDR3 spans 16 residues. V lost 1 base, J lost 3 bases, and 15 bases lay in between. The CDR3 DNA is TGTGCCAGCAGCTTAGGGATCGGCGTGCCGCACTATGGCTACACCTTC. Residues: CASSLGIGVPHYGYTF.

V and J are TRBV7-5 and TRBJ2-7; the table gives TRBD1 as D, unverified against the DNA. TRBV7-5 is noted as a pseudogene. The CDR3 length is 16 residues. CDR3 residues: CVRSLGTGTGRNEQYF. In nucleotides, the CDR3 is TGTGTCAGAAGCTTAGGGACCGGGACAGGGAGGAACGAGCAGTACTTC.

The chain joins TRBV10-3 to TRBJ2-1, with 9 bases that match TRBD2. This CDR3 has 17 residues. Per the germline V gene, CDR1 is ENHRY and CDR2 is SYGVKD. After removal of 0 bases from V and 5 bases from J, the junction contained 8 bases not matched to a gene. The CDR3 loop reads CAISESSSGSIDNEQFF. CDR3 in DNA: TGTGCCATCAGTGAGTCGAGTAGCGGGAGTATCGACAATGAGCAGTTCTTC.

The chain joins TRBV28 to TRBJ2-3; D ambiguous. Trimming removed 4 bases at V and 1 base at J, with 12 bases between. The CDR3 covers 15 residues. CDR1 and CDR2 from the germline V gene are MDHEN and SYDVKM. CDR3: CASSSWQAGTDTQYF. CDR3 sequence (DNA): TGTGCCAGCAGTTCATGGCAGGCTGGCACAGATACGCAGTATTTT.

This clone turned up a few times. This sequence joins TRBV28 and TRBJ1-5; D is unresolved. Looked up from germline, CDR1 is MDHEN and CDR2 is SYDVKM. Between the trimmed V and J ends, which lost 2 bases and 0 bases, there was a span of 8 bases. The length of the CDR3 is 15 residues. DNA of the CDR3: TGTGCCAGCAGTTTAGATCTGGCTAGCAATCAGCCCCAGCATTTT. This translates into CASSLDLASNQPQHF.

Concerning this clone itself: Distinct nucleotide sequences in the sample also encode this CDR3. J is TRBJ2-3 and V is TRBV5-1; D might be TRBD2 (5 bases). Trimming removed 2 bases from V and 5 bases from J, with 9 bases in between. This CDR3 is 13 amino acids long. Germline CDR1 reads SGHRS; CDR2 reads YFSETQ. CDR3 amino acids: CASSLGGLDTQYF. The CDR3 bases are TGCGCCAGCAGCTTAGGAGGTTTAGATACGCAGTATTTT.

The rearrangement uses TRBV13 and TRBJ1-2, with 7 bases fitting TRBD1. The CDR3 spans 13 residues. V lost 4 bases, J lost 3 bases, and 2 bases stayed unmatched. CDR1 and CDR2 from the germline V gene are PRHDT and FYEKMQ (reference sequence). Written as DNA, the CDR3 is TGTGCCAGCAGCTACGGGACAGACTATGGCTACACCTTC. Its translation: CASSYGTDYGYTF.

This clone occurred once. The chain joins TRBV19 to TRBJ2-7; D not certain. This CDR3 has 15 residues. Per germline, CDR1 LNHDA and CDR2 SQIVND (reference sequence). Trimming pared 3 bases from V and 0 bases from J, leaving 12 bases between. CDR3 in amino acids: CASSMGGASSYEQYF. CDR3 DNA: TGTGCCAGTAGTATGGGCGGCGCGAGCTCCTACGAGCAGTACTTC.

V is TRBV28 and J is TRBJ1-5; the D gene is possibly TRBD1 (6 bases). The length of the CDR3 is 18 residues. The germline gives CDR1 MDHEN, CDR2 SYDVKM. The germline V and J ends were trimmed by 6 bases and 4 bases, with 25 bases remaining between them. Here the CDR3 DNA reads TGTGCCAGCAGCCCGAACCCTAGACAGGAGGCATGGAATCAGCCCCAGCATTTT. It is translated as CASSPNPRQEAWNQPQHF.

This chain uses TRBV28 with TRBJ1-5; 10 nucleotides match TRBD1. Per the germline V gene, CDR1 is MDHEN and CDR2 is SYDVKM. V shed 5 bases and J 6 bases; nucleotides not matched to a gene: 22. The CDR3 loop spans 20 amino acids. CDR3 bases: TGTGCCAGCAGTGATACGGTGGGGTTTGACGGGACAGGGGTCGGTCAGCCCCAGCATTTT. Its translation: CASSDTVGFDGTGVGQPQHF.

This chain connects TRBV10-3 to TRBJ2-1; perhaps D is TRBD1 or TRBD2 (5 bases each). The CDR3 covers 15 residues. Trimming cost V 3 bases and J 0 bases, with 9 bases left between them. The germline V gene encodes CDR1 ENHRY and CDR2 SYGVKD. CDR3 in amino acids: CAISDGGNSYNEQFF. Here the CDR3 DNA reads TGTGCCATCAGTGATGGGGGAAACTCCTACAATGAGCAGTTCTTC.

This chain joins TRBV5-1 and TRBJ2-1; 7 bases are a match to TRBD2. The CDR3 extends over 16 amino acids. V trimming: 3 bases; J trimming: 0 bases; junction bases outside the gene matches: 6. Germline CDR1 reads SGHRS; CDR2 reads YFSETQ. CDR3 loop: CASSSAASGSYNEQFF. The CDR3 region has the DNA TGCGCCAGCAGCTCCGCCGCTAGCGGCTCCTACAATGAGCAGTTCTTC.

Notes on this clone: The junction departs from the called germline gene at one end, perhaps through a read error. This chain connects TRBV5-6 to TRBJ2-1; D call uncertain. The V gene's germline CDR1 is SGHDT and CDR2 YYEEEE. This CDR3 has 15 amino acids. The CDR3 DNA reads TGTGCCAGCAGCTCCTCAGCGCACCCCTACAATAAGCAGTTCTTC. The encoded protein is CASSSSAHPYNKQFF.

J is TRBJ1-6 and V is TRBV7-6; perhaps TRBD1 as D (6 bases). Germline values: CDR1 SGHVS, CDR2 FNYEAQ. The CDR3 length is 17 residues. Between the trimmed V and J ends, which lost 0 bases and 4 bases, there was a span of 13 bases. The CDR3 is CASSLAGGARYNSPLHF. The CDR3 DNA reads as TGTGCCAGCAGCTTAGCGGGGGGGGCGCGATATAATTCACCCCTCCACTTT.

The chain combines TRBV4-3 with TRBJ2-1; tentatively, D is TRBD2 (6 bases). CDR1 LGHNA and CDR2 YSLEER come from the germline V gene. With 2 bases removed from V and 15 bases from J, the gap between germline ends came to 20 bases. This CDR3 comprises 14 residues. The chain's CDR3 is CASSQSQGLGDLFF. The CDR3 DNA reads TGCGCCAGCAGCCAATCCCAGGGCCTGGGGGACTTGTTCTTC.

The rearrangement links TRBV4-2 to TRBJ2-1; D possibly corresponds to TRBD2 (5 bases). Germline values: CDR1 LGHNA, CDR2 YNFKEQ. Trimming cost V 1 base and J 4 bases, with 8 bases left between them. This CDR3 contains 14 residues. The DNA of the CDR3 is TGTGCCAGCAGCCAAGTTCGGAGGTACAATGAGCAGTTCTTC. It is translated as CASSQVRRYNEQFF.